This TCR beta chain is from a study of T cell responses to AZD1222 COVID-19 vaccine. V was clipped by 0 bases and J by 7 bases, with 24 bases between them. This CDR3 spans 18 amino acids. The V gene's germline CDR1 is LGHDT and CDR2 YNNKEL (reference sequence). Profiling relied on immunoSEQ multiplex PCR, and the TCRdb table lists in-frame clones only, not all of them. Among approximately 160,000 clones listed, 85% to 95% were seen once. The gene calls are TRBV3-1 (or the pseudogene TRBV3-2) and TRBJ1-2; possible D gene TRBD1, 6 bases. The TCR comes from an adult in good health. The sample here was peripheral blood, taken on day 0 of AZD1222 vaccination. CDR3 in amino acids: CASSQEGWSGQTAVGYTF. The CDR3 coding sequence is TGTGCCAGCAGCCAAGAGGGATGGAGCGGACAGACAGCCGTTGGCTACACCTTC.